These T cell receptor beta chains were read from a single sample in a study of T cells after yellow fever vaccination. Using its own MiXCR run on the 5' RACE reads, TCRdb lists one record per CDR3 protein. Here the sample spans about 300,000 distinct CDR3 sequences, roughly 9% being singletons. Sequenced here: CD4+ T cells sorted from PBMCs, sampled 5 days after the yellow fever booster vaccination. These TCRs come from a man aged 18-30 years who received the YFV17D yellow fever vaccine. CDR3s include the opening cysteine and the closing phenylalanine or tryptophan. Fields, in order: clone size, J gene, V gene, D gene, CDR3 DNA, CDR3 protein. The D gene is left open where the match is weak. Clone size is shown for a subset of rows, as once, few, many or a class of expanded clone.

>NA|TRBJ1-4|TRBV4-3|NA
TGCGCCAGCAGCCAAGGAACGAGGCGGGATGAAAAACTGTTTTTT
CASSQGTRRDEKLFF
>NA|TRBJ1-5|TRBV2|NA
TGTGCCAGCAGACGGGGGCCCCGGCGCAATCAGCCCCAGCATTTT
CASRRGPRRNQPQHF
>NA|TRBJ2-7|TRBV7-2|NA
TGTGCCAGCAGCTTAGCGTTCAGGGGGGGCGAGCAGTACTTC
CASSLAFRGGEQYF
>NA|TRBJ1-3|TRBV5-1|TRBD1
TGCGCCAGCAGCGCCACCGGGACAGGGGTTGGAAACACCATATATTTT
CASSATGTGVGNTIYF
>NA|TRBJ1-5|TRBV28|TRBD1
TGTGCCAGCAGTCCGGACAGGGGCCGGATGCCCCAGCATTTT
CASSPDRGRMPQHF
>NA|TRBJ2-3|TRBV2|TRBD2
TGTGCCAGCAGATTACTAGCGGGGGGCCCAGATACGCAGTATTTT
CASRLLAGGPDTQYF
>many|TRBJ2-1|TRBV12-3/TRBV12-4|NA
TGTGCCAGCAGTTTCTTGAATGAGCAGTTCTTC
CASSFLNEQFF
>few|TRBJ2-3|TRBV20-1|NA
TGCAGTGCAAACCTGCCCAGTAGCCATACGCAGTATTTT
CSANLPSSHTQYF
>few|TRBJ2-3|TRBV5-1|NA
TGCGCCAGCAGCCGGGGGATACCCACAGATACGCAGTATTTT
CASSRGIPTDTQYF
>few|TRBJ1-1|TRBV3-1|NA
TGTGCCAGCAGCCTGAATGGAGCGATGGGGAAAGCTTTCTTT
CASSLNGAMGKAFF
>NA|TRBJ1-2|TRBV7-3|NA
TGTGCCAGCAGCTTAGATGGGCAGGGAGATGGCTACACCTTC
CASSLDGQGDGYTF
>few|TRBJ1-1|TRBV7-6|NA
TGTGCCAGCACTCGGGGGACGAACACTGAAGCTTTCTTT
CASTRGTNTEAFF
>few|TRBJ1-1|TRBV6-1|NA
TGTGCCAGCAGGAGACAGCGAGTGAACACTGAAGCTTTCTTT
CASRRQRVNTEAFF
>many|TRBJ2-4|TRBV5-1|NA
TGCGCCAGCAGCTTGGGTCCGGGTTCAGGGGTGAACATTCAGTACTTC
CASSLGPGSGVNIQYF
>many|TRBJ2-5|TRBV12-3/TRBV12-4|TRBD2
TGTGCCAGCAGTACCCATAGCGGGGGCCAAGAGACCCAGTACTTC
CASSTHSGGQETQYF